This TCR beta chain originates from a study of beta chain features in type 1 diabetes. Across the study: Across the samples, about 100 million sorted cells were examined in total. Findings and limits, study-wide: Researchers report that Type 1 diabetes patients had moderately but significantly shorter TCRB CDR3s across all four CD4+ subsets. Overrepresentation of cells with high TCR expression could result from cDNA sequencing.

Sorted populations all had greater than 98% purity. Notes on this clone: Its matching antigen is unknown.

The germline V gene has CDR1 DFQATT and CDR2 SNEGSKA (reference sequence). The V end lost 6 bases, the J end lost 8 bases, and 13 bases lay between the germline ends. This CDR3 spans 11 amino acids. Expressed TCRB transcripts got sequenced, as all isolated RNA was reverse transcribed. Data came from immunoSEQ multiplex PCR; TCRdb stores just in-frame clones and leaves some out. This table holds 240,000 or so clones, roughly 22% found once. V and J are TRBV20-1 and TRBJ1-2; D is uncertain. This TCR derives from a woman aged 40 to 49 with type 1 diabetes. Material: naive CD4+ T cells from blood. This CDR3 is CSAREEGGYTF. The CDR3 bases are TGCAGTGCACGGGAGGAGGGCGGCTACACCTTC.